This T cell receptor beta chain was sequenced for a study of control samples from healthy donors and cancer patients. CDR3 size: 15 residues. Germline CDR1 and CDR2: KGHDR and SFDVKD. V gave up 2 bases and J gave up 6 bases, with 12 bases separating them. Only in-frame clones appear in the TCRdb table, and some are missing; sequencing was by immunoSEQ multiplex PCR. The data show 110,000 or so clones, around nine tenths seen once. This chain joins TRBV24-1 and TRBJ2-2; D might be TRBD2 (6 bases). The source of this sequence is a man aged 25 to 40 in good health. The sequencing sample was made of blood. CDR3 bases: TGTGCCACCAGTGATTCGTTTGGAGGGGCCGGGGAGCTGTTTTTT. Residues: CATSDSFGGAGELFF.